A single T cell receptor beta chain is shown here with its context. Additional DNA sequences in this sample encode the identical CDR3. Germline assignment: CDR1 LNHNV and CDR2 YYDKDF (reference sequence). The germline V and J ends were trimmed by 1 base and 4 bases, with 11 bases remaining between them. This CDR3 is built from 15 residues. The data derive from a study of blood T cell repertoires in COVID-19. Measured with immunoSEQ multiplex PCR; TCRdb has only the in-frame clones, and not every one. The sample lists fewer than 350,000 clones; roughly 86% were seen once. V gene TRBV15 combines with J gene TRBJ1-5; D may be TRBD1 (6 bases). The sequenced sample consisted of peripheral blood. The sequence was collected from a middle-aged man with active or convalescent COVID-19. The DNA for the CDR3 is TGTGCCACCAGCAGAGTGGGACAAATAAATCAGCCCCAGCATTTT. Translating it yields CATSRVGQINQPQHF.